The T cell receptor (beta chain) under discussion was sequenced for a study of high-grade serous ovarian cancer treatment subgroups. The ends were cut back, 6 bases at V and 3 bases at J, with 11 bases in the middle. CDR1 MNHEY and CDR2 SMNVEV come from the germline V gene (reference sequence). The CDR3 has 14 amino acids. Sequencing used immunoSEQ multiplex PCR; TCRdb keeps in-frame clones, though not all of them. The sample consists of roughly 29,000 clones, about 86% of them appearing once. Tumor tissue was taken before any definitive surgery or chemotherapy was given. The TCR originated in a human donor with high-grade serous ovarian cancer. This chain joins TRBV27 and TRBJ2-2; D not resolved. Sequenced sample: tumor tissue. For the CDR3, the DNA is TGTGCCAGCAGCTTGGGAAGGTACACCGGGGAGCTGTTTTTT. Amino acids: CASSLGRYTGELFF.